This record looks at one T cell receptor beta chain sequence and its context. The data belong to a study of control samples from healthy donors and cancer patients. CDR1 SNHLY and CDR2 FYNNEI come from the germline V gene. The CDR3 extends over 17 amino acids. V gave up 0 bases and J gave up 7 bases, with 19 bases separating them. Sequenced by immunoSEQ multiplex PCR; TCRdb stores in-frame clones only, minus some. The repertoire holds 65,000 to 70,000 clones, approximately 80% seen once, with 2.5% to 3% in the top ten. Input material: PBMCs. The receptor's source is a woman between 50 and 59 years old with lung cancer. The J gene is TRBJ2-1, the V gene TRBV2; the D gene is possibly TRBD1 (6 bases). The DNA of the CDR3 is TGTGCCAGCAGTGAAGCGCGAGGGGGAAGGGGTCGAAATGAGCAGTTCTTC. Its protein is CASSEARGGRGRNEQFF. The full variable domain, completed using reference TRBV2 and TRBJ2-1, is EPEVTQTPSHQVTQMGQEVILRCVPISNHLYFYWYRQILGQKVEFLVSFYNNEISEKSEIFDDQFSVERPDGSNFTLKIRSTKLEDSAMYFCASSEARGGRGRNEQFFGPGTRLTVL.